This is a list of T cell receptor beta chains from one sample in a study of identical twins. TCRdb re-analysed the 5' RACE reads in MiXCR, keeping a single row per CDR3 protein. Of hundreds of thousands of distinct CDR3 sequences listed, around 6% are singletons. Sequencing was done on a sample of naive T cells sorted from blood. All receptors come from a man younger than 35 in good health. Both conserved end residues are part of each CDR3. A D gene is named only where the DNA matches it firmly. The size field is filled for only some rows; it gives once, few, many or a size class.

d_call j_call v_call clone_size cdr3_nt cdr3_aa
. TRBJ2-2 TRBV15 many TGTGCCACCAGCAGCGGCCTGGCAGGGAACACCGGGGAGCTGTTTTTT CATSSGLAGNTGELFF
TRBD2 TRBJ2-1 TRBV10-3 many TGTGCCATCAGTGGGACTAGCGGGGCCGACAATGAGCAGTTCTTC CAISGTSGADNEQFF
TRBD2 TRBJ2-3 TRBV29-1 . TGCAGCGCATCATACGGGAGGAGCACAGATACGCAGTATTTT CSASYGRSTDTQYF
TRBD2 TRBJ2-3 TRBV20-1 many TGCAGTGCTAGGCTAACTAGCGGAGGCACAGATACGCAGTATTTT CSARLTSGGTDTQYF
. TRBJ1-4 TRBV11-2 . TGTGCCAGCAGCTTATGGCATGGTAATGAAAAACTGTTTTTT CASSLWHGNEKLFF
. TRBJ2-3 TRBV18 few TGTGCCAGCTCACCAAAACCCGACTACAGCACAGATACGCAGTATTTT CASSPKPDYSTDTQYF
TRBD1 TRBJ2-2 TRBV6-2/TRBV6-3 . TGTGCCAGCAGTTACTCGAGGGGGCAGAGTAACACCGGGGAGCTGTTTTTT CASSYSRGQSNTGELFF
TRBD2 TRBJ2-3 TRBV5-1 . TGCGCCAGCAGCTCGACTAGCGGGAGGACCACAGATACGCAGTATTTT CASSSTSGRTTDTQYF
TRBD2 TRBJ2-2 TRBV12-3/TRBV12-4 many TGTGCCAGCAGCTTGGTCGCTAGCGGCACCGGGGAGCTGTTTTTT CASSLVASGTGELFF
. TRBJ2-3 TRBV12-3/TRBV12-4 . TGTGCCAGCAGTGGGCCAGTTCCCACAAATACGCAGTATTTT CASSGPVPTNTQYF
. TRBJ2-5 TRBV15 few TGTGCCACCAGCAGAACGGGATCCCAAGAGACCCAGTACTTC CATSRTGSQETQYF
. TRBJ2-5 TRBV20-1 many TGCAGTGCTAGTCTGGCGGTTCAAGAGACCCAGTACTTC CSASLAVQETQYF
TRBD2 TRBJ2-1 TRBV11-2 few TGTGCCAGCAAGGGACTAGCGGGAGAAGGCTACAATGAGCAGTTCTTC CASKGLAGEGYNEQFF
. TRBJ2-7 TRBV18 . TGTGCCAGCTCTCGCACGGACAGCTCCTACGAGCAGTACTTC CASSRTDSSYEQYF
. TRBJ2-7 TRBV4-2 many TGTGCCAGCAGCCAAGCGCGTGGAACGTCCTACGAGCAGTACTTC CASSQARGTSYEQYF